These 6 T cell receptor beta chains share one sample of origin, sequenced in a study of blood T cell repertoires in COVID-19. Sequencing was performed with immunoSEQ multiplex PCR; in TCRdb, only in-frame clones are kept and a portion is missing. Of some 220,000 clones in the sample, 80% were seen once. Sequencing input: peripheral blood. The source is a woman aged 70-85 years with acute or convalescent COVID-19.

The gene calls are TRBV25-1 and TRBJ2-5; D is possibly TRBD2 (6 bases). Germline lookup yields CDR1 MGHDK and CDR2 SYGVNS. The V and J ends lost 6 bases and 1 base respectively, with 15 bases between them. There are 15 residues in the CDR3. CDR3 sequence (DNA): TGTGCCAGCAGCCCAGGAGGGAAGGGCCAAGAGACCCAGTACTTC. Its translation: CASSPGGKGQETQYF.

J is TRBJ1-2 and V is TRBV4-2; 10 bases are a match to TRBD1. After removal of 3 bases from V and 7 bases from J, the junction contained 8 bases not matched to a gene. The CDR3 totals 15 residues. The germline V gene has CDR1 LGHNA and CDR2 YNFKEQ. The CDR3 DNA follows: TGTGCCAGCAGCCAGGCTGGGGACAGGGGAATTGGCTACACCTTC. Translated: CASSQAGDRGIGYTF.

The chain couples TRBV5-6 to TRBJ2-3; 10 bases line up with TRBD2. CDR3 size: 17 residues. After removal of 2 bases from V and 3 bases from J, the junction contained 9 bases not matched to a gene. Germline CDR1 is SGHDT and CDR2 is YYEEEE. The DNA for the CDR3 is TGTGCCAGCAGCTTCCGACTAAGCGGGGGGGCTACAGATACGCAGTATTTT. Its translation is CASSFRLSGGATDTQYF.

The chain employs TRBV20-1 and TRBJ2-5; D perhaps matches TRBD2 (6 bases). Trimming shortened V by 3 bases and J by 3 bases, and 8 bases separated the two germline ends. The germline CDR1 and CDR2 sequences are DFQATT and SNEGSKA (reference sequence). This CDR3 has 12 amino acids. This chain's CDR3 is CSASWREETQYF. In DNA form, the CDR3 reads TGCAGTGCTAGTTGGAGGGAAGAGACCCAGTACTTC.

This chain links TRBV3-1 (or the pseudogene TRBV3-2) with TRBJ1-2; tentatively, D is TRBD1 (5 bases). The CDR3 is made up of 17 amino acids. The ends were cut back, 4 bases at V and 4 bases at J, with 22 bases in the middle. The V gene's germline CDR1 is LGHDT and CDR2 YNNKEL (reference sequence). In DNA, the CDR3 is TGTGCCAGCAGCCCACGGACACGCACACCATCGGCCTATGGCTACACCTTC. Translation gives CASSPRTRTPSAYGYTF.

J is TRBJ2-1 and V is TRBV6-5, with 9 bases matching TRBD1. The CDR3 length is 14 residues. With 6 bases clipped from V and 6 bases from J, the junction kept 6 bases outside the gene matches. Per the germline V gene, CDR1 is MNHEY and CDR2 is SVGAGI. As DNA, the CDR3 is TGTGCCAGCAGGGGGACAGGGAGGCGCAATGAGCAGTTCTTC. Protein product: CASRGTGRRNEQFF.